This entry describes one TCR beta chain. Its specificity is unknown. The PCR had 60 Vbeta and 13 Jbeta primers. Only in-frame clones appear in the TCRdb table, and some are missing; sequencing was by immunoSEQ multiplex PCR. Counted here are about 88,000 clones, more than 65% occurring once; the ten biggest clones make up approximately 15%. Germline CDR1 is KGHSH and CDR2 is LQKENI. The CDR3 runs 15 residues. V trimming: 2 bases; J trimming: 1 base; junction bases outside the gene matches: 2. This sample stems from a study of cytomegalovirus exposure and HLA in healthy donors. Points from the study as a whole: Per a later analysis, 18,000 or so TCR beta sequences showed association with HLA alleles at 0.05 false discovery rate. Near-uniform donor sequencing depth was presumed by presence/absence analyses.

Sequenced: PBMCs. The rearrangement joins TRBV18 to TRBJ2-3; 8 bases agree with TRBD2. This receptor was identified in a woman aged 18-35 years in good health and CMV-seropositive. The CDR3 bases are TGTGCCAGCTCACCAGTGACTAGCGGCACAGATACGCAGTATTTT. Protein sequence: CASSPVTSGTDTQYF.